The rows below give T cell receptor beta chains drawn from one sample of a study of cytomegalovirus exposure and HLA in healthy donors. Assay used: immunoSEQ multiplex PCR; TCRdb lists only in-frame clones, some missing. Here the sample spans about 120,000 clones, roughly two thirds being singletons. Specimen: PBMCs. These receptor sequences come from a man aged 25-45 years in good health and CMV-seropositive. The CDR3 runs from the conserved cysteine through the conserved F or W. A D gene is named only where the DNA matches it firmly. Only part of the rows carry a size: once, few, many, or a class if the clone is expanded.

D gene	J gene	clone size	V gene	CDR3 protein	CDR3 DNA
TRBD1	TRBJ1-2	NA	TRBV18	CASSLDRDRAHGYTF	TGTGCCAGCTCACTAGACAGGGACCGAGCTCATGGCTACACCTTC
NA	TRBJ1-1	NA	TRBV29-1	CSAGDVLNTEAFF	TGCAGCGCCGGTGATGTTTTGAACACTGAAGCTTTCTTT
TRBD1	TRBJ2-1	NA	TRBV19	CASSTRRQGTTDEQFF	TGTGCCAGTAGTACCCGTAGACAGGGGACGACCGATGAGCAGTTCTTC
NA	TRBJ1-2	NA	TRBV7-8	CASSLEGELYGYTF	TGTGCCAGCAGCTTAGAGGGAGAACTCTATGGCTACACCTTC
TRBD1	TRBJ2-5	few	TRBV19	CASSIPRGRDDQETQYF	TGTGCCAGTAGTATCCCCAGGGGGCGCGATGACCAAGAGACCCAGTACTTC
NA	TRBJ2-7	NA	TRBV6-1	CASRLAVSTYEQYF	TGTGCCAGCAGACTAGCAGTATCCACCTACGAGCAGTACTTC
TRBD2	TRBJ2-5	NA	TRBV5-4	CASSQRTSGRNLETQYF	TGTGCCAGCAGCCAACGGACTAGCGGGAGGAACCTGGAGACCCAGTACTTC
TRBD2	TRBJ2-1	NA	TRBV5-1	CASSLGTRYEQFF	TGCGCCAGCAGCTTGGGGACTAGATACGAGCAGTTCTTC
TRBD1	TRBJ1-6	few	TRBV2	CASRPDRGYSPLHF	TGTGCCAGCAGGCCCGACAGGGGGTATTCACCCCTCCACTTT
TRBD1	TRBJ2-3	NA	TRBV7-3	CASSTTGGWGTDTQYF	TGTGCCAGCAGCACCACAGGGGGCTGGGGCACAGATACGCAGTATTTT
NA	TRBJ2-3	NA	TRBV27	CASSSPVARGNTQYF	TGTGCCAGCAGTTCCCCAGTGGCGCGGGGAAATACGCAGTATTTT
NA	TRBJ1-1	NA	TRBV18	CASSPFGGWSGTEAFF	TGTGCCAGCTCACCTTTTGGTGGGTGGAGTGGCACTGAAGCTTTCTTT
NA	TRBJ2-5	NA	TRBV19	CASSILAKETQYF	TGTGCCAGTAGTATCCTAGCGAAAGAGACCCAGTACTTC
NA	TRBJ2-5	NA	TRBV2	CASSPIRGYQETQYF	TGTGCCAGCAGCCCGATTCGAGGGTACCAAGAGACCCAGTACTTC
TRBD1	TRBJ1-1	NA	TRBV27	CASRSNRGFLAEAFF	TGTGCCAGCAGGTCTAACAGGGGGTTTTTGGCTGAAGCTTTCTTT
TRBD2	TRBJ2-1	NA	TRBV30	CAWSSGGYNEQFF	TGTGCCTGGAGTAGCGGGGGGTACAATGAGCAGTTCTTC
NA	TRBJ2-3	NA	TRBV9	CASSVSGSEYRTDTQYF	TGTGCCAGCAGCGTATCGGGATCAGAGTATCGCACAGATACGCAGTATTTT
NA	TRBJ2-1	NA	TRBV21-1	CASSKGGTSGRARYNEQFF	TGTGCCAGCAGCAAAGGGGGGACTAGCGGGAGGGCCCGCTACAATGAGCAGTTCTTC
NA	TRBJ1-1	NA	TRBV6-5	CASSYSQRRDTEAFF	TGTGCCAGCAGTTACTCCCAGCGGCGGGACACTGAAGCTTTCTTT
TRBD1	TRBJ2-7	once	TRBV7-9	CASSLESGGSYEQYF	TGTGCCAGCAGCTTAGAGTCAGGGGGCTCCTACGAGCAGTACTTC
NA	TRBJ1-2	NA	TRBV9	CASSVDEGSGRGYTF	TGTGCCAGCAGCGTAGACGAGGGATCGGGTCGTGGCTACACCTTC
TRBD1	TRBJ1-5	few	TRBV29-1	CSVVDRGGQPQHF	TGCAGCGTCGTTGACAGGGGAGGTCAGCCCCAGCATTTT
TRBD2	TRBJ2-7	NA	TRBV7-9	CASSLGAGEIYEQYF	TGTGCCAGCAGCCTCGGAGCGGGAGAAATCTACGAGCAGTACTTC
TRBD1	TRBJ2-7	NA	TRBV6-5	CASSLTGVTKEQYF	TGTGCCAGCAGTCTTACAGGGGTCACCAAAGAGCAGTACTTC
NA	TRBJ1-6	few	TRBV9	CASSVGGSPLHF	TGTGCCAGCAGCGTAGGCGGATCACCCCTCCACTTT
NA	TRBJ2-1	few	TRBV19	CASSIEPGLRQFF	TGTGCCAGTAGTATAGAGCCCGGGTTAAGGCAGTTCTTC
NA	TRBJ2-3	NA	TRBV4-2	CASSQPGSTDTQYF	TGTGCCAGCAGCCAACCGGGTAGCACAGATACGCAGTATTTT
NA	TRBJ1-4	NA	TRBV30	CAWSALRLKHEKLFF	TGTGCCTGGAGTGCACTCAGACTAAAGCATGAAAAACTGTTTTTT
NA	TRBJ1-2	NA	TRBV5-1	CASRREGAWGDYGYTF	TGCGCCAGCAGACGTGAGGGTGCCTGGGGTGACTATGGCTACACCTTC
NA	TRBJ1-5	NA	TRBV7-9	CASSLINSWEDQPQHF	TGTGCCAGCAGCTTAATCAACAGTTGGGAGGATCAGCCCCAGCATTTT
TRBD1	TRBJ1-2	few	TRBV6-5	CASSYRGLESYGYTF	TGTGCCAGCAGTTACAGGGGGCTCGAAAGCTATGGCTACACCTTC
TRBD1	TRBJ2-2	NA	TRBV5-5	CASRTPGQDVRELFF	TGTGCCAGCAGGACACCGGGACAGGATGTACGGGAGCTGTTTTTT
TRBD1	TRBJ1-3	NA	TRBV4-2	CASSQEGTASGNTIYF	TGTGCCAGCAGCCAAGAAGGGACAGCCTCTGGAAACACCATATATTTT
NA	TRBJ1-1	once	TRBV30	CAWSVKGAGRAFF	TGTGCCTGGAGTGTAAAAGGGGCCGGGAGAGCTTTCTTT
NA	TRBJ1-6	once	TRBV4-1	CASSQDENRDGSPLHF	TGCGCCAGCAGCCAAGATGAGAACAGGGATGGGTCACCCCTCCACTTT
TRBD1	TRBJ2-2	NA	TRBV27	CASSFFLTGANTGELFF	TGTGCCAGCAGTTTCTTTTTAACAGGGGCGAACACCGGGGAGCTGTTTTTT
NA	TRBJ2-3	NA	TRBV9	CASSVSPGPDTQYF	TGTGCCAGCAGCGTTTCCCCTGGCCCAGATACGCAGTATTTT
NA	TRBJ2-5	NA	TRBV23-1	CASSQSGGETQYF	TGCGCCAGCAGTCAATCAGGGGGAGAGACCCAGTACTTC
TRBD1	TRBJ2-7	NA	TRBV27	CASSPYRGRFYEQYF	TGTGCCAGCAGTCCTTACAGGGGGCGCTTCTACGAGCAGTACTTC
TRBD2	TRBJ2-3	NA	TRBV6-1	CASSEAGVATDTQYF	TGTGCCAGCAGCGAAGCGGGAGTCGCAACAGATACGCAGTATTTT
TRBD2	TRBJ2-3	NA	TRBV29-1	CSVHRLSSGKGDTQYF	TGCAGCGTCCACCGCCTTTCTAGCGGGAAGGGAGATACGCAGTATTTT
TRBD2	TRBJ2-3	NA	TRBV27	CASSSGLAGWDTQYF	TGTGCCAGCAGCTCCGGACTAGCGGGTTGGGATACGCAGTATTTT
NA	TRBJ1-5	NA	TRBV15	CATSRDLGLRQF	TGTGCCACCAGCAGAGATCTGGGCCTACGACAGTTT
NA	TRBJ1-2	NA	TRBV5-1	CASSLEAGTYGYTF	TGCGCCAGCAGCTTGGAGGCGGGGACCTATGGCTACACCTTC
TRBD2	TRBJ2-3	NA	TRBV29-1	CSVTSGTDTQYF	TGCAGCGTTACTAGCGGGACAGATACGCAGTATTTT
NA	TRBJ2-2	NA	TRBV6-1	CASSESDGGTGELFF	TGTGCCAGCAGTGAATCTGACGGGGGCACCGGGGAGCTGTTTTTT
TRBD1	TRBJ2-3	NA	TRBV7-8	CASSLVQGDSTDTQYF	TGTGCCAGCAGCTTAGTTCAGGGGGACAGCACAGATACGCAGTATTTT
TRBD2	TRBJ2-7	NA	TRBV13	CASSSSERESYEQYF	TGTGCCAGCAGCTCCTCGGAGCGGGAGTCATACGAGCAGTACTTC
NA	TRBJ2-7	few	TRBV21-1	CASSKKRASGRTNLTYEQYF	TGTGCCAGCAGCAAAAAACGTGCTAGCGGGAGGACAAACCTCACCTACGAGCAGTACTTC
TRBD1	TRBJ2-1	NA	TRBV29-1	CSVVRDSRDEQFF	TGCAGCGTTGTAAGGGACAGCAGGGATGAGCAGTTCTTC
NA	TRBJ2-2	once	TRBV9	CASSVVPGLGGGELFF	TGTGCCAGCAGCGTAGTTCCCGGTCTTGGTGGCGGGGAGCTGTTTTTT
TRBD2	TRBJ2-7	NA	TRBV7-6	CASSSGLAGTYEQYF	TGTGCCAGCAGCTCGGGACTAGCGGGAACCTACGAGCAGTACTTC
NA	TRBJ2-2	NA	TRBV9	CASLRGAPSVGGELFF	TGTGCCAGCCTTCGGGGGGCCCCGTCTGTCGGCGGGGAGCTGTTTTTT
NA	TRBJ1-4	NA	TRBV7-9	CASSLERTYGSGLFF	TGTGCCAGCAGCTTAGAGCGGACCTATGGGAGTGGGCTGTTTTTT